Included here is one T cell receptor (beta chain) sequence, with context. Its specificity is unknown. The sample is drawn from a study of cytomegalovirus exposure and HLA in healthy donors. The primer mix had 60 Vbeta and 13 Jbeta primers. Libraries were prepared by immunoSEQ multiplex PCR; TCRdb keeps only in-frame clonotypes and omits some of them. This table holds around 150,000 clones, more than 60% found once. J gave up 4 bases and V 6 bases, and 14 bases lay outside the gene matches. Germline loops: CDR1 SGHRS, CDR2 YFSETQ. The CDR3 is 16 residues long. Whole-study findings and limits: Associated with cytomegalovirus, according to the listing, were 150 to 200 TCR beta chains. Published work reported that the classifier diagnosed cytomegalovirus status with high specificity and sensitivity.

The clonotype originates from a male donor in good health and CMV-seronegative. Sequenced input: PBMCs. The chain carries TRBV5-1 and TRBJ2-5; TRBD2 matches 8 bases. CDR3 in DNA: TGCGCCAGCAACCAAGGGATTAGCGGGGATTTAGAGACCCAGTACTTC. Translated: CASNQGISGDLETQYF.